Here is one T cell receptor (beta chain) with its context. This clonotype was found many times. Its binding antigen is unknown. Nothing much larger sits one base from this clone, and base qualities are not available. The library was made by RT-PCR. The sequencer listed for this sample is Illumina HiSeq 2500. Clones were called with MiXCR by TCRdb after fastp trimmed the public reads at Q25, and only in-frame beta chains were retained. A single entry per CDR3 protein holds the most common genes and DNA from its merged rows. Counted in this sample were hundreds of thousands of distinct CDR3 sequences; under 9% of them appeared once. The ten largest make up approximately 12% of the sample. The sample comes from a study of response to subunit inactivated influenza vaccine (dated 2018 in TCRdb). A note on the overall study: To follow how T cells responded to a trivalent subunit inactivated influenza vaccine, the researchers relied on deep quantitative profiling of the T cell receptor repertoire.

Results and caveats for the whole study, not just this receptor: It was suggested by the authors that each seasonal influenza vaccination may recruit only a limited number of new T cells.

The CDR3 spans 15 residues, from the cysteine through the phenylalanine. The read is trimmed to its CDR3 DNA, 45 bases read in frame from base 1. CDR1 and CDR2 were assigned from the germline V gene as SGHVS and FNYEAQ. V and J are truncated by 4 bases and 2 bases respectively, leaving an intervening sequence of 12 bases. This chain joins TRBV7-6 to TRBJ1-5, with no confident D gene call. This receptor was taken from a man in his fifties or sixties who received an inactivated influenza vaccine. Donor details come from another sample of the same person, matched by shared clones. The input for sequencing was PBMCs from blood, taken less than 30 months after vaccination. The bases read TGTGCCAGCAGCTCCACAAACAGTGGCAATCAGCCCCAGCATTTT. It translates to CASSSTNSGNQPQHF.